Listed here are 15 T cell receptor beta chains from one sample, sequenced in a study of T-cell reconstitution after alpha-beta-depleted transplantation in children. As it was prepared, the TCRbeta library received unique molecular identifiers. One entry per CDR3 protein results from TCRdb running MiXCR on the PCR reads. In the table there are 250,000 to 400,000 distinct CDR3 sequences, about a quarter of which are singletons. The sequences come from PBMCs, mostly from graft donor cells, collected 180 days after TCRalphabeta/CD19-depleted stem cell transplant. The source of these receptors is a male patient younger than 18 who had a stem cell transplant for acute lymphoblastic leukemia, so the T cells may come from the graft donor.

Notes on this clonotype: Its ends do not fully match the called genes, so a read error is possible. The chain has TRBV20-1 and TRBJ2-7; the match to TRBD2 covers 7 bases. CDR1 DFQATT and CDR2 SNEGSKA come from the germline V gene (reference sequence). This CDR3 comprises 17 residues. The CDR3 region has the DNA TGCTGTGCTAGAGATAGATCCTCCCGGACTAGAGACTACGAGCAGTACTTC. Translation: CCARDRSSRTRDYEQYF.

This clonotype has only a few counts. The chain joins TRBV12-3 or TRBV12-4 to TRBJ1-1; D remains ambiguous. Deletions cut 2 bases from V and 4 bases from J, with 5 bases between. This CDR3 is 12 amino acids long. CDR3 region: CASSLRSTEAFF. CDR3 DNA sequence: TGTGCCAGCAGTTTAAGGAGCACTGAAGCTTTCTTT.

The CDR3 bases are TGTGCCAGCAGCCCCGGACAGGGGGTATCGGAGACCCAGTACTTC. This codes for CASSPGQGVSETQYF. V is TRBV11-1 and J is TRBJ2-5; 10 nucleotides agree with TRBD1. The CDR3 runs 15 residues. Germline trimming cut 5 bases from V and 5 bases from J; bases unmatched to any gene: 8. The germline V gene encodes CDR1 SGHAT and CDR2 FQDESV (reference sequence).

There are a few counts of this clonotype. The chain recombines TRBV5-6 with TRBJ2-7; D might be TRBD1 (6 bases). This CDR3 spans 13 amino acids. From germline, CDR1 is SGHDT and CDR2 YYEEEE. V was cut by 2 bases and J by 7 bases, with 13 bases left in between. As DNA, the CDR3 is TGTGCCAGCAGCTTTGGGACACCCGGGGAGCAGTACTTC. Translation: CASSFGTPGEQYF.

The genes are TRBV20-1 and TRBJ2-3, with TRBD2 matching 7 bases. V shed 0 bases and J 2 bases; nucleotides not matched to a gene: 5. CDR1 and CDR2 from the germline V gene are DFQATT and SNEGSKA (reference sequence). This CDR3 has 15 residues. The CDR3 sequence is CSARDLGGTTDTQYF. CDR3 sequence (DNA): TGCAGTGCTAGAGATTTGGGGGGGACCACAGATACGCAGTATTTT.

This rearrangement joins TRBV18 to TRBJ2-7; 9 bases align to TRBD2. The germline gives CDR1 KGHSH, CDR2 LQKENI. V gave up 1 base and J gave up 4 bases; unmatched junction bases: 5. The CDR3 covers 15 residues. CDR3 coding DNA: TGTGCCAGCTCACCACTGGCTAGCGGGGAGTACGAGCAGTACTTC. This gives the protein CASSPLASGEYEQYF.

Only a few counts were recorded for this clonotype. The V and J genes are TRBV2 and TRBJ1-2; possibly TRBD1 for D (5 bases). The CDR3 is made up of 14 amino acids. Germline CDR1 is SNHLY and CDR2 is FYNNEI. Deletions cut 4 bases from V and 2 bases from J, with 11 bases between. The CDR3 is CASSARGSNYGYTF. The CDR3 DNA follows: TGTGCCAGCAGTGCCCGGGGCAGCAACTATGGCTACACCTTC.

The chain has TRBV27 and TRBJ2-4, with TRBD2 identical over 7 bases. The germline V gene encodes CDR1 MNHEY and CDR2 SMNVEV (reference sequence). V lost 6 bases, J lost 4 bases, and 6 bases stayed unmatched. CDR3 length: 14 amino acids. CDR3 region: CASSPRGSKNIQYF. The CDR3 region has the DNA TGTGCCAGCAGCCCGCGGGGGTCGAAAAACATTCAGTACTTC.

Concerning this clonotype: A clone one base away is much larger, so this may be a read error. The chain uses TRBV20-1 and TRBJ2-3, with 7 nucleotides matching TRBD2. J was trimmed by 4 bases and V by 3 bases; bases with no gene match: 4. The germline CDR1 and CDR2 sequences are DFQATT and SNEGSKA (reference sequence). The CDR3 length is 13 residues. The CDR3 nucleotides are TGCAGTGCTAGTTTCCTAGCGGCAGATACGCAGTATTTT. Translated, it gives CSASFLAADTQYF.

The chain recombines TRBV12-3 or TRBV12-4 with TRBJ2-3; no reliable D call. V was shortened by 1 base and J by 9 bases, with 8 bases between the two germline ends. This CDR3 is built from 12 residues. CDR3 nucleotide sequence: TGTGCCAGCAGTTTAGATCCTGGCACGCAGTATTTT. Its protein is CASSLDPGTQYF.

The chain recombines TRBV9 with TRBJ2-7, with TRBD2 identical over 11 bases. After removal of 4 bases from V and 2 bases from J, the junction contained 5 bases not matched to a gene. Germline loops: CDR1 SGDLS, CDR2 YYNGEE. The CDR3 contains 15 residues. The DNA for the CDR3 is TGTGCCAGCAGCCCCTTTAGCGGGAGGGCCTACGAGCAGTACTTC. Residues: CASSPFSGRAYEQYF.

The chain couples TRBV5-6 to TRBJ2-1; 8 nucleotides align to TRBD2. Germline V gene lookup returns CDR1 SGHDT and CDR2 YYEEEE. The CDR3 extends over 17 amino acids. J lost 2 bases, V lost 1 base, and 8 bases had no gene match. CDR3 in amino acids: CASSLSIAGYPYNEQFF. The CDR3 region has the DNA TGTGCCAGCAGCTTGAGTATAGCGGGATACCCCTACAATGAGCAGTTCTTC.

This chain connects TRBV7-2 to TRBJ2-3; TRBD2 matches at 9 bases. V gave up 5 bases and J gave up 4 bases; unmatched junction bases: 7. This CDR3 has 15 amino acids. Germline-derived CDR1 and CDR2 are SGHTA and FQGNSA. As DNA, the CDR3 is TGTGCCAGCAGCGGACGTACTAGCGGGCCAGATACGCAGTATTTT. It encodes CASSGRTSGPDTQYF.

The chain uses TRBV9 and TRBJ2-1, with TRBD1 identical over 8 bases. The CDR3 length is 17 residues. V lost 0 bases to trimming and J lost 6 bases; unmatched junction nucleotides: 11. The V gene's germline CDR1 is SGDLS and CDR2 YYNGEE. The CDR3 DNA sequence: TGTGCCAGCAGCGTAGACTCACAGGGGGTTGGTCGCAATGAGCAGTTCTTC. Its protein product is CASSVDSQGVGRNEQFF.

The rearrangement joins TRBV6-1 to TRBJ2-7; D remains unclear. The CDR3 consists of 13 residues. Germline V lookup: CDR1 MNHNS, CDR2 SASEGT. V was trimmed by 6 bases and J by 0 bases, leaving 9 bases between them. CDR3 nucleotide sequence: TGTGCCAGCAGGGTAGTATCCTCCTACGAGCAGTACTTC. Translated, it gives CASRVVSSYEQYF.